This T cell receptor beta chain was captured in a study of early T cells in non-severe SARS-CoV-2 infection. In the study overall: Sequencing was performed on bulk RNA from unsorted whole blood, leaving chains unpaired.

Remarks on this clonotype: The antigen is unknown.

Study-level results: Reliance on VDJdb matching favored anti-spike CD8 responses; private and CD4 specificities were missed.

The TCR library protocol attached unique molecular identifiers to the individual cDNA molecules. TCRdb processed the 5' RACE reads anew with MiXCR; each CDR3 protein has one entry. In the table there are approximately 65,000 distinct CDR3 sequences, 12% to 15% of which are singletons. The sample consisted of whole blood. The clonotype originates from an adult who was a healthcare worker with PCR-confirmed SARS-CoV-2 infection or an uninfected control (not recorded which).

CDR3 region: CASSLSFGGYTF. CDR3 sequence (DNA): TGTGCCAGCAGTTTGTCTTTTGGGGGCTACACCTTC. V usage is TRBV6-2 or TRBV6-3 and J usage is TRBJ1-2, with D uncertain. Per the germline V gene, CDR1 is MNHEY and CDR2 is SVGEGT. Trimming removed 4 bases from V and 8 bases from J, with 11 bases in between. The CDR3 sequence is 12 residues long.